This T cell receptor beta chain comes out of a study of cytomegalovirus exposure and HLA in healthy donors. Sequencing used immunoSEQ multiplex PCR; TCRdb keeps in-frame clones, though not all of them. The sample includes roughly 130,000 clones, 85% to 90% seen only once; the top ten take 1.4%. Per the germline V gene, CDR1 is SGDLS and CDR2 is YYNGEE. The V gene lost 2 bases and the J gene lost 3 bases, with 12 bases spanning the gap. The CDR3 has 14 amino acids. Regarding the study as a whole: The classifier reportedly diagnosed cytomegalovirus status with high specificity and sensitivity.

To note about this clone: The antigen is undetermined.

What was sequenced was PBMCs. The chain combines TRBV9 with TRBJ2-7; tentatively, D is TRBD1 (6 bases). The TCR originated in a man younger than 40 in good health and CMV-seronegative. The CDR3 loop reads CASSVDRIGYEQYF. The CDR3 nucleotides are TGTGCCAGCAGCGTCGACAGGATAGGCTACGAGCAGTACTTC.